This T cell receptor beta chain comes out of a study of T cell changes during pregnancy in multiple sclerosis. This table comes from immunoSEQ multiplex PCR, and its TCRdb copy is limited to in-frame clones, with some not included. The sample has 39,000 or so clones; roughly 93% are singletons. Germline V CDR1 and CDR2: PRHDT, FYEKMQ (reference sequence). CDR3 length: 16 residues. J lost 1 base, V lost 4 bases, and 7 bases had no gene match. The sample consisted of CD8+ T cells from peripheral blood mononuclear cells, taken in the third trimester of pregnancy. The J gene is TRBJ2-1, the V gene TRBV13, with 7 nucleotides matching TRBD1. The clonotype was recovered from a female donor with multiple sclerosis, enrolled in a pregnancy study. The CDR3 bases are TGTGCCAGCAGCTCCTTATGGGACAGTTCCTACAATGAGCAGTTCTTC. Protein product: CASSSLWDSSYNEQFF.